The clone carrying this T cell receptor (beta chain) was detected a few times. Its antigen is still unknown. The CDR3 ends on some other residue instead of the conserved phenylalanine or tryptophan, so this is likely a read error. This entry is derived from a study of regulatory T cells in long-lasting Graves disease. As for the study in general: Those with persistent Graves' disease had received antithyroid drugs for over 5 years with positive TSH receptor antibodies. Study-level findings and limits: Persistent patients shared more public clonotypes (about 2,800) than newly diagnosed patients (about 1,000).

Construction of TCR beta libraries relied on iRepertoire HTBI primers and on Arm-PCR targeting CDR3 regions. TCRdb redid the calling of the multiplex PCR reads with MiXCR, one entry per CDR3 protein. Of over 250,000 distinct CDR3 sequences in the sample, around a fifth were seen once. Germline loops: CDR1 LNHDA, CDR2 SQIVND (reference sequence). Trimming took 3 bases from V and 4 from J, leaving 12 bases between them. The length of the CDR3 is 14 residues. Sample time point: persistent/refractory GD, antithyroid drugs over 5 years with positive TRAb. From RNA extracted from PBMCs, the TCR library was made.

The TCR sequence derives from a female donor with Graves disease. This chain links TRBV19 with TRBJ1-1; possibly TRBD1 for D (6 bases). The source was peripheral blood mononuclear cells (PBMCs), collected when the disease was refractory, from a patient treated with antithyroid drugs. The CDR3 nucleotides read TGTGCCAGTAGTATCAGGGGAGAAGGCACTGAAGCTTTCTCT. It is translated as CASSIRGEGTEAFS.